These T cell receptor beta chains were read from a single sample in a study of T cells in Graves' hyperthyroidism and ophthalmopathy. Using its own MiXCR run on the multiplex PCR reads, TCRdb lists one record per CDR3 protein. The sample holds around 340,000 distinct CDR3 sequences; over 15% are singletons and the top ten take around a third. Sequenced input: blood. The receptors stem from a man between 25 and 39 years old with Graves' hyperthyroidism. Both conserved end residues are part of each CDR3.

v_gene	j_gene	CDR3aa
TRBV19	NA	CASSSARGNRPYEQFF
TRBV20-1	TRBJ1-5	CSARSTGPRPQHF
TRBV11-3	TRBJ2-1	CASSLYTGKGEQFF
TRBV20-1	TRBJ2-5	CSARDGDRTQYF
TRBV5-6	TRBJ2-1	CASSYSSYNEQFF
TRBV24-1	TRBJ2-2	CATSTSGKGGELFF
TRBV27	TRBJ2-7	CASSLSSGSVYEQYF
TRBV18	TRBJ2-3	CASSPLSTDTQYF
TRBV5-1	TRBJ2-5	CASSLGPQDVLEETQYF
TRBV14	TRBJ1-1	CASSQGWASTEAFF
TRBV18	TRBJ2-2	CASSRSGELFF
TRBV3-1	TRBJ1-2	CASSHYREGNYGYTF
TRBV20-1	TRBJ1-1	CSARDEQQNTEAFF
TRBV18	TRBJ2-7	CASSADRDRSYEQYF
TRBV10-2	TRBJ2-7	CASSGRQASYEQYF
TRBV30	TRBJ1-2	CACTGTVNYGYTF
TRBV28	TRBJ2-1	CASSFRSGSVYNEQFF
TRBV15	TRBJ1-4	CATSSGSDGGEKLFF
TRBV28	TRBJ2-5	CASSTFWMGGETQYF
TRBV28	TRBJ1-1	CASSLTGRKTEAFF
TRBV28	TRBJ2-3	CASTGPIGADTQYF
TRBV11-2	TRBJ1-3	CASSRNDFSGNTIYF
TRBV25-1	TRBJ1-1	CVSSDPKGRDGDTEAFF
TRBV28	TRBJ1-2	CASTPPRVAGGGYTF
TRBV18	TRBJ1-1	CASSPGDSPLSEAFF
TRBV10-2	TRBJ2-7	CASSRQGGHEQYF
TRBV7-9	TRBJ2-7	CASSAGTGAYEQYF
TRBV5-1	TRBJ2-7	CASSVRDRSYEQYF
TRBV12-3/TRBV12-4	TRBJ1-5	CASSLAGQISNQPQHF
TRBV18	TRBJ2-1	CASSAAAGGYNEQFF
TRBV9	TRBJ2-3	CASTEVGTYDTQYF
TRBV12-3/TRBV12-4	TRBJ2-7	CASSPLTGYEQYF
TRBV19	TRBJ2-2	CASSIKSTGELFF
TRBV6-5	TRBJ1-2	CASSYPTGSISGYTF
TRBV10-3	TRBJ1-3	CAISEGSRAPNTIYF
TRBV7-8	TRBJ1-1	CASSLALVSEGKAFF
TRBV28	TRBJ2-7	CASSTVAGADEQYF
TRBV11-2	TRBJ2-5	CASSQGRETQYF
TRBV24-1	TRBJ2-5	CATSTGGMGTQYF
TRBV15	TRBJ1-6	CATSRVGQRVYNSPLHF
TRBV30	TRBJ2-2	CAWRRSPVISGSQRTGELFF
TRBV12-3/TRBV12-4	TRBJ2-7	CASSLGFSYEQYF
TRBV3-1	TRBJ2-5	CASSSHPGTEVGGQYF
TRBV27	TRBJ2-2	CASSLSLGTGELFF